The 18 T cell receptor beta chains below come from one sample, sequenced in a study of technical replicates of blood from several donors. The data were produced by immunoSEQ multiplex PCR, yet TCRdb's version contains in-frame clones alone and is incomplete. The sample shows over 85,000 clones, about 95% of them seen only once. The sequenced sample was T cells isolated from PBMCs. Receptor source: a human donor in good health.

The chain is built from TRBV5-1 and TRBJ2-2, with D unclear. The V gene's germline CDR1 is SGHRS and CDR2 YFSETQ. The V end lost 2 bases, the J end lost 2 bases, and 7 bases lay between the germline ends. The length of the CDR3 is 14 residues. The CDR3 region has the DNA TGCGCCAGCAGCTTATCGTCTAACACCGGGGAGCTGTTTTTT. Its translation: CASSLSSNTGELFF.

This clone was counted once. The rearrangement links TRBV28 to TRBJ1-5, with 11 bases lining up with TRBD1. CDR1 is MDHEN and CDR2 is SYDVKM in the germline V gene. The CDR3 extends over 19 amino acids. V lost 5 bases to trimming and J lost 0 bases; unmatched junction nucleotides: 12. The CDR3 reads CASSDPWTGGPYSNQPQHF. The CDR3 nucleotides are TGTGCCAGCAGTGACCCATGGACAGGGGGCCCTTATAGCAATCAGCCCCAGCATTTT.

This sequence joins TRBV10-3 and TRBJ1-4, with D possibly TRBD1 on 6 matching bases. Per germline, CDR1 ENHRY and CDR2 SYGVKD. This CDR3 has 14 amino acids. V lost 5 bases, J lost 5 bases, and 12 bases lay in between. The CDR3 bases are TGTGCCATCAGTCAACAGGGTCACAATGAAAAACTGTTTTTT. Protein sequence: CAISQQGHNEKLFF.

The count of this clone is one. This CDR3 is CASSFAGPSSGNTIYF. The DNA for the CDR3 is TGTGCCAGCAGCTTCGCAGGCCCGAGCTCTGGAAACACCATATATTTT. This rearrangement joins TRBV7-3 to TRBJ1-3; unclear D gene. CDR1 is SGHTA, CDR2 FQGTGA, per germline. The CDR3 totals 16 residues. Deletions cut 3 bases from V and 0 bases from J, with 12 bases between.

The chain combines TRBV4-1 with TRBJ2-6, with D possibly matching TRBD2 (5 bases). With 0 bases removed from V and 2 bases from J, the gap between germline ends came to 8 bases. The CDR3 is made up of 16 amino acids. Germline CDR1 reads MGHRA; CDR2 reads YSYEKL. The CDR3 DNA sequence: TGCGCCAGCAGCCAAGAAACCGGGGCTGGGGCCAACGTCCTGACTTTC. It encodes CASSQETGAGANVLTF.

V gene TRBV4-3 combines with J gene TRBJ1-5, with D uncertain. The germline V gene has CDR1 LGHNA and CDR2 YSLEER. Trimming removed 0 bases from V and 4 bases from J, with 16 bases in between. CDR3 length equals 17 residues. In nucleotides, the CDR3 is TGCGCCAGCAGCCAAGATTGGCAGGTTCTCGAAAATCAGCCCCAGCATTTT. Protein sequence: CASSQDWQVLENQPQHF.

The chain couples TRBV27 to TRBJ2-2, with 7 bases that match TRBD2. The CDR3 loop spans 13 amino acids. Per germline, CDR1 MNHEY and CDR2 SMNVEV (reference sequence). With V trimmed by 5 bases and J by 8 bases, 5 bases remained unmatched. In DNA, the CDR3 is TGTGCCAGCAGTCCGGGGGGATCGGGGGAGCTGTTTTTT. Translating it yields CASSPGGSGELFF.

This chain uses TRBV4-3 with TRBJ1-6; no reliable D call. V was pared by 0 bases and J by 4 bases, with 4 bases between. Germline V CDR1 and CDR2: LGHNA, YSLEER. There are 14 residues in the CDR3. The CDR3 nucleotides read TGCGCCAGCAGCCAAGATCCATATAATTCACCCCTCCACTTT. It translates to CASSQDPYNSPLHF.

The rearrangement joins TRBV6-6 to TRBJ1-1, with 11 bases fitting TRBD1. CDR1 is MNHNY and CDR2 is SVGAGI in the germline V gene (reference sequence). V lost 7 bases to trimming and J lost 4 bases; unmatched junction nucleotides: 5. This CDR3 comprises 14 residues. The CDR3 DNA reads TGTGCCAGCAACGTGGGACAGGGGGGCACTGAAGCTTTCTTT. It encodes CASNVGQGGTEAFF.

CDR3 nucleotide sequence: TGTGCCAGCAGCCCGGGGACTAGCGGATACAATGAGCAGTTCTTC. As protein: CASSPGTSGYNEQFF. The chain couples TRBV7-6 to TRBJ2-1, with 11 nucleotides matching TRBD2. Trimming removed 5 bases from V and 4 bases from J; junction bases left unmatched: 4. The germline gives CDR1 SGHVS, CDR2 FNYEAQ. This CDR3 is 15 amino acids long.

The V call is TRBV9, the J call TRBJ2-7; D remains ambiguous. Trimming shortened V by 0 bases and J by 0 bases, and 7 bases separated the two germline ends. This CDR3 has 14 amino acids. Looked up from germline, CDR1 is SGDLS and CDR2 is YYNGEE. The CDR3 region is CASSVGGPSYEQYF. CDR3 bases: TGTGCCAGCAGCGTAGGCGGCCCCTCCTACGAGCAGTACTTC.

The chain is built from TRBV7-9 and TRBJ2-1; TRBD1 agrees at 9 bases. CDR1 and CDR2 (germline): SEHNR, FQNEAQ (reference sequence). This CDR3 spans 13 amino acids. V lost 7 bases, J lost 8 bases, and 6 bases stayed unmatched. In DNA, the CDR3 is TGTGCCAGCATACAGGGGGCTTTGGATGAGCAGTTCTTC. Its translation: CASIQGALDEQFF.

This clone was recorded once. This chain links TRBV27 with TRBJ2-5, with D uncertain. Trimming took 2 bases from V and 3 from J, leaving 7 bases between them. There are 13 residues in the CDR3. CDR1 is MNHEY and CDR2 is SMNVEV in the germline V gene (reference sequence). The CDR3: CASSLGLKETQYF. The CDR3 DNA sequence: TGTGCCAGCAGTTTAGGGCTAAAAGAGACCCAGTACTTC.

A note on this clone: This CDR3 is also generated by other DNA sequences in the sample. The J gene is TRBJ1-5, the V gene TRBV6-1; unclear D gene. V was cut by 2 bases and J by 7 bases, with 15 bases left in between. This CDR3 region has 15 residues. Germline CDR1 and CDR2: MNHNS and SASEGT. CDR3 sequence: CASSEFRTSGQPQHF. CDR3 nucleotides: TGTGCCAGCAGTGAATTTAGGACCTCGGGGCAGCCCCAGCATTTT.

The V and J genes are TRBV18 and TRBJ2-7, with 8 bases identical to TRBD1. The trim removed 3 bases at V and 3 bases at J, leaving 7 bases unmatched. This CDR3 is built from 15 residues. In germline, CDR1 is KGHSH, CDR2 LQKENI. The CDR3 loop reads CASSPYQGAFYEQYF. DNA of the CDR3: TGTGCCAGCTCACCTTACCAGGGGGCATTCTACGAGCAGTACTTC.

The chain combines TRBV6-1 with TRBJ1-6, with a weak D call TRBD1 (5 bases). This CDR3 contains 16 residues. CDR1 is MNHNS and CDR2 is SASEGT in the germline V gene. The V end lost 3 bases, the J end lost 0 bases, and 9 bases lay between the germline ends. This CDR3 reads CASSDRGGSYNSPLHF. The CDR3 nucleotides read TGTGCCAGCAGTGATAGGGGTGGCTCCTATAATTCACCCCTCCACTTT.

Concerning this clone: At one boundary the junction diverges from the germline segment, which might be a read error. The chain combines TRBV29-1 with TRBJ2-7; tentatively, D is TRBD2 (6 bases). This CDR3 has 13 residues. The germline V gene encodes CDR1 SQVTM and CDR2 ANQGSEA. In nucleotides, the CDR3 is TGCAGCGTGGAAGACGGGAGATCCTACGAGCAGTACTTC. Residues: CSVEDGRSYEQYF.

The chain uses TRBV7-3 and TRBJ2-2; a weak D match, TRBD2 (5 bases). In germline, CDR1 is SGHTA, CDR2 FQGTGA. Trimming stripped 5 bases from V and 4 bases from J, with 17 bases between. This CDR3 spans 16 amino acids. CDR3: CASSPSGSVVTGELFF. The CDR3 bases are TGTGCCAGCAGCCCAAGTGGGAGCGTGGTCACCGGGGAGCTGTTTTTT.